This T cell receptor beta chain is drawn from a study of a mutant IDH1 vaccine in newly diagnosed glioma. Study information: Those enrolled had earlier been treated with radiotherapy, temozolomide, or both, mostly both.

The V gene's germline CDR1 is SGHDN and CDR2 FVKESK. V was pared by 1 base and J by 8 bases, with 14 bases between. CDR3 length equals 14 residues. Sample time point: week 5, during vaccination. Each dose delivered 300 ug of mutant IDH1 20-mer peptide subcutaneously with imiquimod. Diagnosis in the donors showed new WHO grade 3 or 4 astrocytomas that were IDH1-mutant and ATRX-lost. Worth noting for this clone: The antigen is not known.

Sequencing used immunoSEQ multiplex PCR; TCRdb keeps in-frame clones, though not all of them. The profile shows tens of thousands of clones, 78% of them singletons. The sequences come from PBMCs, collected from a glioma patient whose treatment included an IDH1 peptide vaccine. J is TRBJ1-2 and V is TRBV14, with unresolved D. This receptor was obtained from a man aged 50 to 59 with glioma. The CDR3 spells CASSQGGKIVGYTF. In DNA, the CDR3 is TGTGCCAGCAGCCAAGGAGGGAAAATAGTCGGCTACACCTTC.